This T cell receptor (beta chain) came from a study of blood T cell repertoires in COVID-19. Study-wide background: T cells, B-cell-depleted T cells, or PBMCs provided the cDNA or gDNA that served as material.

The table lists this clone with a count of one. This table comes from immunoSEQ multiplex PCR, and its TCRdb copy is limited to in-frame clones, with some not included. The data contain around 200,000 clones, around 80% of them singletons. The CDR3 is 14 amino acids. Trimming pared 5 bases from V and 0 bases from J, leaving 9 bases between. Germline lookup yields CDR1 MNHNS and CDR2 SASEGT. The V and J genes are TRBV6-1 and TRBJ2-3; no clear D gene. Sequences were obtained from peripheral blood. The source is a middle-aged man with active or convalescent COVID-19. For the CDR3, the DNA is TGTGCCAGCAGTTTTGGGCCGAGCACAGATACGCAGTATTTT. This sequence encodes CASSFGPSTDTQYF.